The 27 T cell receptor beta chains listed next were all sequenced from one sample in a study of shared clonotypes between healthy human individuals. Sequenced by immunoSEQ multiplex PCR; TCRdb stores in-frame clones only, minus some. Among approximately 640,000 clones listed, less than 80% were seen once. Sequencing input: memory CD4+ T cells sorted from blood. This sample's subset: CD45RA-negative fraction. All receptors derive from a woman in her thirties in good health.

The genes are TRBV18 and TRBJ2-7; maybe TRBD1 (6 bases). Trimming left V 4 bases short and J 2 bases short, with 9 bases between. The CDR3 length is 13 residues. Germline V gene lookup returns CDR1 KGHSH and CDR2 LQKENI. This CDR3 reads CASSLDRTYEQYF. The CDR3 nucleotides are TGTGCCAGCTCACTCGACAGGACCTACGAGCAGTACTTC.

The chain is built from TRBV6-1 and TRBJ1-1; TRBD1 matches at 10 bases. V lost 2 bases to trimming and J lost 5 bases; unmatched junction nucleotides: 2. Germline V CDR1 and CDR2: MNHNS, SASEGT. This CDR3 has 14 amino acids. CDR3 sequence (DNA): TGTGCCAGCAGTGAACCGGGACAGGGGACTGAAGCTTTCTTT. Its protein is CASSEPGQGTEAFF.

The chain has TRBV5-1 and TRBJ2-3; maybe TRBD1 (5 bases). This CDR3 has 14 residues. Germline V gene lookup returns CDR1 SGHRS and CDR2 YFSETQ. V shed 3 bases and J shed 2 bases, with 10 bases lying between them. CDR3: CASSSTVSTDTQYF. The CDR3 nucleotides are TGCGCCAGCAGCTCGACAGTTTCCACAGATACGCAGTATTTT.

The rearrangement links TRBV13 to TRBJ2-3; a weak D match, TRBD2 (7 bases). The CDR3 is 15 residues long. Looked up from germline, CDR1 is PRHDT and CDR2 is FYEKMQ (reference sequence). V was clipped by 3 bases and J by 2 bases, with 12 bases between them. The CDR3 reads CASSLAAGATDTQYF. In DNA form, the CDR3 reads TGTGCCAGCAGCTTGGCGGCGGGGGCCACAGATACGCAGTATTTT.

The chain joins TRBV30 to TRBJ1-1; D gene unclear. Germline CDR1 GTSNPN, CDR2 SVGIG (reference sequence). This CDR3 is 12 amino acids long. V was clipped by 0 bases and J by 0 bases, with 2 bases between them. CDR3 DNA sequence: TGTGCCTGGAGTGTTTTGAACACTGAAGCTTTCTTT. The encoded protein is CAWSVLNTEAFF.

This clone was found a few times. The chain has TRBV7-9 and TRBJ1-2; 7 bases map to TRBD1. V gave up 3 bases and J gave up 2 bases; unmatched junction bases: 3. This CDR3 contains 14 residues. The V gene's germline CDR1 is SEHNR and CDR2 FQNEAQ (reference sequence). This CDR3 is CASSFGTVNYGYTF. The CDR3 DNA is TGTGCCAGCAGCTTCGGGACAGTCAACTATGGCTACACCTTC.

This chain joins TRBV14 and TRBJ2-1; D is possibly TRBD1 (5 bases). Trimming removed 7 bases from V and 1 base from J, with 11 bases in between. The CDR3 totals 14 residues. Looked up from germline, CDR1 is SGHDN and CDR2 is FVKESK. The CDR3: CASTQRTSYNEQFF. CDR3 nucleotide sequence: TGTGCCAGCACCCAGAGGACATCCTACAATGAGCAGTTCTTC.

The CDR3: CASSSGPDNEQFF. The CDR3, as DNA: TGCGCCAGCAGCTCCGGGCCCGACAATGAGCAGTTCTTC. The V and J genes are TRBV5-1 and TRBJ2-1; D remains unclear. CDR3 length equals 13 residues. Trimming shortened V by 3 bases and J by 5 bases, and 9 bases separated the two germline ends. The germline gives CDR1 SGHRS, CDR2 YFSETQ. The full variable domain, rest sourced from reference TRBV5-1 and TRBJ2-1, is KAGVTQTPRYLIKTRGQQVTLSCSPISGHRSVSWYQQTPGQGLQFLFEYFSETQRNKGNFPGRFSGRQFSNSRSEMNVSTLELGDSALYLCASSSGPDNEQFFGPGTRLTVL.

V usage is TRBV28 and J usage is TRBJ2-1, with a weak D call TRBD2 (6 bases). Between the trimmed V and J ends, which lost 4 bases and 9 bases, there was a span of 13 bases. Germline V gives CDR1 MDHEN, CDR2 SYDVKM. The CDR3 is 13 amino acids. CDR3 nucleotides: TGTGCCAGCAGTTGGGACTCTCTCAGTGAGCAGTTCTTC. As protein: CASSWDSLSEQFF.

The rearrangement uses TRBV29-1 and TRBJ2-1, with 14 bases aligning to TRBD2. CDR1 and CDR2 from the germline V gene are SQVTM and ANQGSEA. The CDR3 extends over 14 amino acids. The junction had 2 bases not matched to a gene; V was cut back by 2 bases and J by 8 bases. CDR3 nucleotide sequence: TGCAGCGTTGAAAGACTAGCGGGAGGGCATGAGCAGTTCTTC. Translation gives CSVERLAGGHEQFF.

This chain connects TRBV28 to TRBJ2-2; 9 bases fit TRBD2. Looked up from germline, CDR1 is MDHEN and CDR2 is SYDVKM. Trimming took 3 bases from V and 4 from J; bases not matched to a gene: 6. This CDR3 is built from 16 residues. CDR3 sequence: CASSFGGRAVTGELFF. As DNA, the CDR3 is TGTGCCAGCAGTTTTGGCGGGAGGGCGGTCACCGGGGAGCTGTTTTTT. The full variable domain, its missing parts supplied by reference TRBV28 and TRBJ2-2, is DVKVTQSSRYLVKRTGEKVFLECVQDMDHENMFWYRQDPGLGLRLIYFSYDVKMKEKGDIPEGYSVSREKKERFSLILESASTNQTSMYLCASSFGGRAVTGELFFGEGSRLTVL.

The chain uses TRBV6-1 and TRBJ2-2; the match to TRBD1 covers 11 bases. V shed 4 bases, J shed 7 bases, and the junction held 8 bases outside the gene matches. The CDR3 extends over 16 amino acids. The germline V gene has CDR1 MNHNS and CDR2 SASEGT. Written as DNA, the CDR3 is TGTGCCAGCAGTGCCTTTCCGGGACAGGGGGTCGGGGAGCTGTTTTTT. Its translation: CASSAFPGQGVGELFF.

At least ten counts were recorded for this clone. The chain is built from TRBV10-3 and TRBJ1-3, with D possibly being TRBD1 (5 bases). V lost 0 bases and J 0 bases, leaving 12 bases between the germline ends. Germline V CDR1 and CDR2: ENHRY, SYGVKD. The CDR3 spans 17 residues. In DNA, the CDR3 is TGTGCCATCAGTGAGTCCGGGACGGGAATCTCTGGAAACACCATATATTTT. Its protein product is CAISESGTGISGNTIYF.

This clone occurred once. The chain employs TRBV5-6 and TRBJ2-7; tentatively, D is TRBD1 or TRBD2 (6 bases each). Germline values: CDR1 SGHDT, CDR2 YYEEEE. Deletions cut 2 bases from V and 10 bases from J, with 13 bases between. The CDR3 consists of 12 residues. This CDR3 reads CASSFGVGGQYF. CDR3 nucleotide sequence: TGTGCCAGCAGCTTTGGTGTGGGGGGCCAGTACTTC.

This clone was detected once. The V and J genes are TRBV6-5 and TRBJ2-7, with D possibly TRBD1 on 6 matching bases. Trimming cost V 4 bases and J 5 bases, with 18 bases left between them. Germline lookup yields CDR1 MNHEY and CDR2 SVGAGI. The CDR3 has 15 residues. In DNA form, the CDR3 reads TGTGCCAGCAGTTTGGACAGCTTCCTTTTGAACGAGCAGTACTTC. Protein: CASSLDSFLLNEQYF.

This clone was recorded once. The rearrangement joins TRBV28 to TRBJ2-7; no reliable D call. The V end was cut by 9 bases, the J end by 3 bases, with 15 bases between. The germline V gene encodes CDR1 MDHEN and CDR2 SYDVKM. This CDR3 has 13 amino acids. The CDR3 protein is CASGNRWGYEQYF. CDR3 nucleotides: TGTGCCAGTGGAAATCGGTGGGGCTACGAGCAGTACTTC.

The chain joins TRBV21-1 to TRBJ1-4; TRBD1, the D gene given by the table, was not confirmed from the DNA. TRBV21-1 is annotated as a pseudogene. The CDR3 extends over 12 amino acids. CDR3 protein: CATLEGQEKLFF. CDR3 nucleotide sequence: TGTGCCACCCTTGAGGGACAGGAAAAACTGTTTTTT.

This clone was observed a few times. The genes are TRBV28 and TRBJ2-1, with TRBD2 matching over 13 bases. Germline trimming cut 7 bases from V and 7 bases from J; bases unmatched to any gene: 7. The CDR3 runs 15 residues. CDR1 and CDR2 from the germline V gene are MDHEN and SYDVKM. CDR3 amino acids: CASTTSGRWWNEQFF. The CDR3 DNA reads TGTGCCAGCACGACTAGCGGGAGGTGGTGGAATGAGCAGTTCTTC.

This clone has a single count. V and J are TRBV2 and TRBJ1-2, with 7 nucleotides matching TRBD1. The CDR3 spans 13 residues. Trimming removed 4 bases from V and 1 base from J; junction bases left unmatched: 0. Per the germline V gene, CDR1 is SNHLY and CDR2 is FYNNEI. The CDR3 protein is CASSGDSNYGYTF. As DNA, the CDR3 is TGTGCCAGCAGTGGGGACAGTAACTATGGCTACACCTTC.

As concerns this clone: Distinct nucleotide sequences in the sample also encode this CDR3. CDR3 amino acids: CASSVQGSNEKLFF. The CDR3 region has the DNA TGTGCCAGCTCGGTCCAGGGATCAAATGAAAAACTGTTTTTT. This sequence joins TRBV2 and TRBJ1-4; perhaps TRBD1 as D (5 bases). The CDR3 totals 14 residues. Per germline, CDR1 SNHLY and CDR2 FYNNEI. V lost 8 bases, J lost 5 bases, and 15 bases lay in between.

J is TRBJ2-5 and V is TRBV30; TRBD1 matches 7 bases. V gave up 3 bases and J gave up 2 bases; unmatched junction bases: 3. Per the germline V gene, CDR1 is GTSNPN and CDR2 is SVGIG (reference sequence). The CDR3 extends over 13 amino acids. CDR3 in amino acids: CAWRKGAQETQYF. The CDR3 DNA sequence: TGTGCCTGGAGAAAGGGGGCTCAAGAGACCCAGTACTTC.

This clone has only one observation. The CDR3 coding sequence is TGTGCCAGCAGTCACCAGGGGTTCTCCTACGAGCAGTACTTC. Its protein is CASSHQGFSYEQYF. This sequence joins TRBV6-6 and TRBJ2-7, with D perhaps TRBD1 (6 bases). The germline gives CDR1 MNHNY, CDR2 SVGAGI (reference sequence). The CDR3 consists of 14 residues. V lost 5 bases to trimming and J lost 0 bases, with 11 bases between them.

This chain uses TRBV9 with TRBJ2-6; 9 bases fit TRBD1. The CDR3 extends over 18 amino acids. Germline assignment: CDR1 SGDLS and CDR2 YYNGEE. Trimming removed 3 bases from V and 0 bases from J; junction bases left unmatched: 7. CDR3 DNA: TGTGCCAGCAGCGGACGACAGGGGGTGAGCTCTGGGGCCAACGTCCTGACTTTC. This sequence encodes CASSGRQGVSSGANVLTF.

On this clone itself: This sample includes further DNA sequences coding for the same CDR3. The rearrangement uses TRBV28 and TRBJ2-7; D remains ambiguous. CDR1 and CDR2 (germline): MDHEN, SYDVKM. This CDR3 region has 14 residues. Trimming pared 1 base from V and 1 base from J, leaving 8 bases between. CDR3 in DNA: TGTGCCAGCAGTTTATCTTCCGGTTCCTACGAGCAGTACTTC. This translates into CASSLSSGSYEQYF. The full variable domain, in which reference TRBV28 and TRBJ2-7 provide the parts outside the CDR3, is DVKVTQSSRYLVKRTGEKVFLECVQDMDHENMFWYRQDPGLGLRLIYFSYDVKMKEKGDIPEGYSVSREKKERFSLILESASTNQTSMYLCASSLSSGSYEQYFGPGTRLTVT.

As concerns this clone: The same CDR3 is also encoded by other DNA sequences in this sample. The gene calls are TRBV5-1 and TRBJ2-3, with unresolved D. This CDR3 has 14 residues. Germline V gives CDR1 SGHRS, CDR2 YFSETQ. Trimming removed 0 bases at V and 0 bases at J, with 5 bases between. CDR3 nucleotides: TGCGCCAGCAGCTTGGGTCATAGCACAGATACGCAGTATTTT. Translation gives CASSLGHSTDTQYF. The variable domain in full, with the rest retrieved from reference TRBV5-1 and TRBJ2-3, is KAGVTQTPRYLIKTRGQQVTLSCSPISGHRSVSWYQQTPGQGLQFLFEYFSETQRNKGNFPGRFSGRQFSNSRSEMNVSTLELGDSALYLCASSLGHSTDTQYFGPGTRLTVL.

This clone was detected a few times. V and J are TRBV27 and TRBJ2-3; no clear D. The germline CDR1 and CDR2 sequences are MNHEY and SMNVEV (reference sequence). V was trimmed by 8 bases and J by 1 base, leaving 16 bases between them. CDR3 length: 15 amino acids. As DNA, the CDR3 is TGTGCCAGCGGCAGGTCCCTTCGGGGCACAGATACGCAGTATTTT. Translating it yields CASGRSLRGTDTQYF.

The gene calls are TRBV6-4 and TRBJ2-1; D gene ambiguous. Deletions cut 3 bases from V and 0 bases from J, with 9 bases between. CDR3 length: 15 residues. Looked up from germline, CDR1 is MRHNA and CDR2 is SNTAGT. CDR3 sequence reads: CASSDRHSSYNEQFF. The DNA of the CDR3 is TGTGCCAGCAGTGATAGGCACAGCTCCTACAATGAGCAGTTCTTC.